The T cell receptor beta chain under discussion was sequenced for a study of T cells in Graves' hyperthyroidism and ophthalmopathy. TCR beta CDR3 sequences were amplified from RNA transcripts. HTBI primers were the set used in a first-round RT-PCR of the TCR CDR3. Each CDR3 protein is one row after TCRdb ran MiXCR on the multiplex PCR reads. The table lists roughly 500,000 distinct CDR3 sequences, approximately 25% of them singletons. V was clipped by 6 bases and J by 5 bases; unmatched bases: 10. CDR3 length equals 15 residues. The germline CDR1 and CDR2 sequences are LNHDA and SQIVND (reference sequence).

The sequence was obtained from a woman in her 30s with Graves' ophthalmopathy. V is TRBV19 and J is TRBJ2-5; 9 nucleotides agree with TRBD1. Source material: blood. CDR3 sequence: CASSSGQGFSETQYF. CDR3 DNA: TGTGCCAGTAGCTCGGGACAGGGTTTTTCGGAGACCCAGTACTTC. The variable domain in full, with the rest retrieved from reference TRBV19 and TRBJ2-5, is DGGITQSPKYLFRKEGQNVTLSCEQNLNHDAMYWYRQDPGQGLRLIYYSQIVNDFQKGDIAEGYSVSREKKESFPLTVTSAQKNPTAFYLCASSSGQGFSETQYFGPGTRLLVL.